These 17 T cell receptor beta chains came from one sample sequenced in a study of blood T cell repertoires in COVID-19 (dated by TCRdb to about 2020). Receptor amplification or capture employed the immunoSEQ multiplex PCR assay. TCRdb's version of the immuneACCESS table is confined to in-frame rearrangements and falls short of the full clone set. An unresolved V gene accounts for under half of the shortfall where checked; the remainder is of unknown origin. The sample includes fewer than 85,000 clones, with 83% observed a single time. 15% to 20% of the sample lies in the top ten. Sample: peripheral blood. The receptors shown here come from a woman in her sixties or seventies with acute or convalescent COVID-19.

The J gene is TRBJ2-5, the V gene TRBV5-6; 7 bases match TRBD1. The germline V gene has CDR1 SGHDT and CDR2 YYEEEE. The CDR3 totals 14 residues. Trimming took 0 bases from V and 4 from J; bases not matched to a gene: 3. The CDR3 sequence is CASSLEDRPETQYF. The CDR3 DNA reads TGTGCCAGCAGCTTGGAGGACAGGCCAGAGACCCAGTACTTC.

The chain has TRBV5-1 and TRBJ1-1, with 7 positions matching TRBD1. The CDR3 spans 16 residues. CDR1 and CDR2 (germline): SGHRS, YFSETQ. Germline trimming cut 2 bases from V and 1 base from J; bases unmatched to any gene: 8. This CDR3 reads CASSFQAGTANTEAFF. In nucleotides, the CDR3 is TGCGCCAGCAGCTTCCAAGCCGGGACAGCGAACACTGAAGCTTTCTTT.

The genes are TRBV5-1 and TRBJ2-2; weak D call: TRBD2 (6 bases). Germline loops: CDR1 SGHRS, CDR2 YFSETQ. V was shortened by 4 bases and J by 5 bases, with 15 bases between the two germline ends. CDR3 length equals 15 residues. CDR3 sequence: CASSLIGGGTGELFF. Written as DNA, the CDR3 is TGCGCCAGCAGCCTCATTGGGGGAGGTACCGGGGAGCTGTTTTTT.

The chain couples TRBV7-2 to TRBJ2-7, with D maybe TRBD2 (7 bases). Trimming took 1 base from V and 0 from J, leaving 10 bases between them. This CDR3 spans 15 amino acids. Germline values: CDR1 SGHTA, CDR2 FQGNSA. DNA of the CDR3: TGTGCCAGCAGCTTAGTGGCGGGGGCCTCCTACGAGCAGTACTTC. It specifies CASSLVAGASYEQYF. Full variable domain (missing parts from reference TRBV7-2 and TRBJ2-7): GAGVSQSPSNKVTEKGKDVELRCDPISGHTALYWYRQSLGQGLEFLIYFQGNSAPDKSGLPSDRFSAERTGGSVSTLTIQRTQQEDSAVYLCASSLVAGASYEQYFGPGTRLTVT.

This clone was counted only a few times. J is TRBJ2-3 and V is TRBV3-1 (or the pseudogene TRBV3-2), with D possibly TRBD2 on 6 matching bases. Trimming shortened V by 3 bases and J by 4 bases, and 20 bases separated the two germline ends. The CDR3 totals 17 residues. CDR1 and CDR2 (germline): LGHDT, YNNKEL (reference sequence). The CDR3 sequence is CASSQAGTLRPPDTQYF. The CDR3 coding sequence is TGTGCCAGCAGCCAGGCCGGGACTCTCAGGCCCCCAGATACGCAGTATTTT.

Sample share makes this clone medium-sized. The CDR3 sequence is CASSARDSGNTIYF. In nucleotides, the CDR3 is TGCGCCAGCAGCGCCCGGGACAGTGGAAACACCATATATTTT. The chain is built from TRBV4-1 and TRBJ1-3; TRBD1 agrees at 7 bases. The CDR3 loop spans 14 amino acids. The ends lost 5 bases at V and 3 bases at J; junction bases unmatched: 4. Germline V gene sequence: CDR1 MGHRA, CDR2 YSYEKL.

The V and J genes are TRBV5-1 and TRBJ1-1; D perhaps matches TRBD1 (6 bases). The CDR3 contains 16 residues. The germline CDR1 and CDR2 sequences are SGHRS and YFSETQ. V was clipped by 8 bases and J by 3 bases, with 23 bases between them. The CDR3 nucleotides read TGCGCCAGTAGGGCCGGGACACGAGGTCCCCACACTGAAGCTTTCTTT. It is translated as CASRAGTRGPHTEAFF.

The V gene is TRBV7-9, the J gene TRBJ1-2; no clear D gene. CDR3 length: 12 amino acids. Between the trimmed V and J ends, which lost 5 bases and 4 bases, there was a span of 8 bases. Germline V lookup: CDR1 SEHNR, CDR2 FQNEAQ (reference sequence). The CDR3 here is CASSPISYGYTF. CDR3 coding DNA: TGTGCCAGCAGCCCTATAAGCTATGGCTACACCTTC.

The J gene is TRBJ1-2, the V gene TRBV20-1, with TRBD1 identical over 8 bases. Unmatched junction bases numbered 13, after V lost 3 bases and J lost 4 bases. The CDR3 has 16 amino acids. Germline V gene data show CDR1 as DFQATT and CDR2 as SNEGSKA (reference sequence). The CDR3 spells CSASSPDRVVGYGYTF. The CDR3 DNA is TGCAGTGCTAGTTCCCCGGACAGGGTTGTTGGCTATGGCTACACCTTC.

This CDR3 reads CASSHYPGGGELTDTQYF. In nucleotides, the CDR3 is TGTGCCAGCAGCCACTACCCCGGAGGCGGGGAACTCACAGATACGCAGTATTTT. V and J are TRBV3-1 (or the pseudogene TRBV3-2) and TRBJ2-3; possibly TRBD2 for D (6 bases). This CDR3 region has 18 residues. Germline CDR1 LGHDT, CDR2 YNNKEL (reference sequence). Trimming shortened V by 3 bases and J by 2 bases, and 21 bases separated the two germline ends.

V usage is TRBV24-1 and J usage is TRBJ2-3, with D possibly being TRBD1 (6 bases). The CDR3 is made up of 16 amino acids. The ends were cut back, 0 bases at V and 2 bases at J, with 11 bases in the middle. CDR1 is KGHDR, CDR2 SFDVKD, per germline. CDR3 in amino acids: CATSDLTGPITDTQYF. The CDR3 DNA reads as TGTGCCACCAGTGATTTGACAGGGCCAATCACAGATACGCAGTATTTT.

The chain joins TRBV3-1 (or the pseudogene TRBV3-2) to TRBJ1-1, with a possible D match to TRBD1 (5 bases). V dropped 1 base and J dropped 5 bases, with 11 bases sitting between them. This CDR3 is built from 14 residues. Germline V gene sequence: CDR1 LGHDT, CDR2 YNNKEL (reference sequence). CDR3 coding DNA: TGTGCCAGCAGCCAAGTGACGGGGGAGACTGAAGCTTTCTTT. It yields the protein CASSQVTGETEAFF.

This clone was seen a few times. The chain recombines TRBV7-2 with TRBJ1-2; 11 positions agree with TRBD1. Germline V CDR1 and CDR2: SGHTA, FQGNSA. V shed 1 base and J 8 bases; nucleotides not matched to a gene: 6. This CDR3 is built from 15 residues. In nucleotides, the CDR3 is TGTGCCAGCAGCTTAGATGGGACAGGGGGATTGGGCTACACCTTC. Its translation is CASSLDGTGGLGYTF.

This rearrangement joins TRBV4-3 to TRBJ1-2; D is perhaps TRBD1 (6 bases). The V gene's germline CDR1 is LGHNA and CDR2 YSLEER. V was clipped by 1 base and J by 7 bases, with 7 bases between them. This CDR3 spans 12 amino acids. CDR3 amino acids: CASSQARGGYTF. CDR3 sequence (DNA): TGCGCCAGCAGCCAAGCCAGGGGTGGCTACACCTTC.

The chain is built from TRBV6-5 and TRBJ1-5; D is possibly TRBD1 (5 bases). V was trimmed by 0 bases and J by 6 bases, leaving 12 bases between them. The CDR3 extends over 15 amino acids. From germline, CDR1 is MNHEY and CDR2 SVGAGI. The CDR3 spells CASSYSGGGGQPQHF. DNA for the CDR3: TGTGCCAGCAGTTACTCGGGGGGGGGAGGTCAGCCCCAGCATTTT.

This clone showed up just a few times. This CDR3 is also generated by other DNA sequences in the sample. The V and J genes are TRBV2 and TRBJ1-2, with TRBD1 matching 7 bases. V lost 3 bases to trimming and J lost 5 bases; unmatched junction nucleotides: 0. Germline values: CDR1 SNHLY, CDR2 FYNNEI. The CDR3 consists of 12 residues. CDR3 sequence: CASSEGQYGYTF. The CDR3 DNA follows: TGTGCCAGCAGTGAGGGACAGTATGGCTACACCTTC.

This clone came up once. The chain joins TRBV6-5 to TRBJ1-4; D gene unclear. CDR3 size: 15 residues. Trimming took off 5 bases at V and 6 bases at J, with 16 bases between the two ends. From germline, CDR1 is MNHEY and CDR2 SVGAGI. As DNA, the CDR3 is TGTGCCAGCAGTCCTGACCCTCGGAGGGATGAAAAACTGTTTTTT. Its translation is CASSPDPRRDEKLFF.